The clone carrying this TCR beta chain was detected once. The antigen is unknown. The data were obtained in a study of T cell responses to AZD1222 COVID-19 vaccine. Study observations and caveats: White British ancestry dominated among donors, who included more females, and clonal diversity was possibly underestimated.

Only in-frame clones appear in the TCRdb table, and some are missing; sequencing was by immunoSEQ multiplex PCR. The data show fewer than 250,000 clones, with more than 85% seen just once and roughly 1% held by the top ten. Germline CDR1 and CDR2: SGHVS and FNYEAQ. CDR3 length: 16 residues. J lost 3 bases, V lost 5 bases, and 5 bases had no gene match. The source material was peripheral blood, sampled on day 0 of MenACWY control vaccination. The sequence derives from an adult in good health. J is TRBJ2-3 and V is TRBV7-6, with 13 bases lining up with TRBD2. The CDR3 coding sequence is TGTGCCAGCAGCGGAACTAGCGGGGGGGCGACAGATACGCAGTATTTT. It yields the protein CASSGTSGGATDTQYF.